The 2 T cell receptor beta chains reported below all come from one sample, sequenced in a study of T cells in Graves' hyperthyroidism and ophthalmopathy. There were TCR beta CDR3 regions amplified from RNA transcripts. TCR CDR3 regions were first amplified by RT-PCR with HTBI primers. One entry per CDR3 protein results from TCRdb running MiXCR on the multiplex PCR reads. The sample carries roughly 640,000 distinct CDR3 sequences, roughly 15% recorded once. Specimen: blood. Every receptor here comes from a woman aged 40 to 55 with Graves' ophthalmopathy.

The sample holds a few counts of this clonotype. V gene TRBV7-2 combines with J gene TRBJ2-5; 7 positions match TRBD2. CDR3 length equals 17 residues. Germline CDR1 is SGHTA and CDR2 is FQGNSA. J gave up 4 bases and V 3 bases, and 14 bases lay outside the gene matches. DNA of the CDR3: TGTGCCAGCAGCTTTACATCGGGACTACCCTATTCAGAGACCCAGTACTTC. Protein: CASSFTSGLPYSETQYF.

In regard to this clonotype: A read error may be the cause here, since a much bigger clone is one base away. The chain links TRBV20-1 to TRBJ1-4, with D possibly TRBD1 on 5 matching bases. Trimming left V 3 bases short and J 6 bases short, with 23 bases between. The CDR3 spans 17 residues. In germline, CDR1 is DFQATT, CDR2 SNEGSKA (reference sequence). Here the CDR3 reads CSARLIGGVMTDEKLFF. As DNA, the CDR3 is TGCAGTGCTAGGCTTATAGGAGGGGTAATGACTGATGAAAAACTGTTTTTT.